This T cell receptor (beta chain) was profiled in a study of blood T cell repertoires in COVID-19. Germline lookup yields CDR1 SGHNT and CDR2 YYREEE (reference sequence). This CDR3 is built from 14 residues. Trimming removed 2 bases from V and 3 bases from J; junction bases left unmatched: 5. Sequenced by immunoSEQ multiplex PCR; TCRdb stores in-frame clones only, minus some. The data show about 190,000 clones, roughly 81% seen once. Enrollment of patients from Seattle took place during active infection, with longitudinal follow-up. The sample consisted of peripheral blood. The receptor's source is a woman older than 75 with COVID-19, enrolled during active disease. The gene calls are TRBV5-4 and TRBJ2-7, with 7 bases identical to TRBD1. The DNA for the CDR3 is TGTGCCAGCAGCTTCGAAAACAGGGGCTACGAGCAGTACTTC. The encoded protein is CASSFENRGYEQYF.